The rows below give T cell receptor beta chains drawn from one sample of a study of blood T cells in healthy people across ages. TCRdb reanalysed the 5' RACE reads using MiXCR and keeps one entry per CDR3 protein. The sample comprises 790,000 or so distinct CDR3 sequences, around 50% of which are singletons, and 15% to 20% rests with the top ten. Material: blood. The receptors stem from a man at least 80 years old in good health. The CDR3 runs from the conserved cysteine through the conserved F or W. The order of the fields is V gene, CDR3 protein.

TRBV7-3,CASSWAGGVTDTQYF
TRBV7-8,CASSPTNEWTQYF
TRBV9,CASSLQGQGPYEQYF
TRBV7-9,CASSLEGQGVNEKLFF
TRBV4-1,CASSQGGEQETQYF
TRBV12-3/TRBV12-4,CASSSSTQTQYF
TRBV6-2/TRBV6-3,CASSYSKEWVETQYF
TRBV14,CASSQVAGGYQPQHF
TRBV9,CASSPVTGGSEQYF
TRBV5-8,CASSQVSRRGTDTQYF
TRBV7-2,CASTGTGRMNTEAFF
TRBV7-8,CASSAPSGGSTDTQYF
TRBV20-1,CSARDLPGTAKNQPQHF
TRBV6-2/TRBV6-3,CASSYLKGFSEQFF
TRBV12-3/TRBV12-4,CASSSTSTRYEQYF
TRBV19,CASSSRGNTGELFF
TRBV12-3/TRBV12-4,CASNWGRVAGSTDTQYF
TRBV20-1,CSARDLARQSVYEQYF
TRBV7-2,CASSLGRGRDEKLFF
TRBV7-3,CASSPTRAENTEAFF
TRBV6-2/TRBV6-3,CASSSTGTSGEQYF
TRBV7-2,CASSFSDDQPQHF
TRBV20-1,CSASQGTGVNYGHTF
TRBV14,CASSQSRTLPYEQYF
TRBV7-3,CASSSNLGETQYF
TRBV5-5,CASSWTYSYEQYF
TRBV29-1,CSVATGGTDTQYF
TRBV30,CAWETFREQYF
TRBV27,CASKLGRASSYDEQFF
TRBV6-5,CASGLGHTEAFF
TRBV27,CASSSWGAQGLAGEGSYNEQFF
TRBV5-1,CASSLEGALGGANVLTF
TRBV6-6,CASQQGAGDYEQYF
TRBV12-3/TRBV12-4,CASSPATGREAEAFF
TRBV28,CASSSPGQSYEQYF
TRBV7-2,CASSLSARGYQPQHF
TRBV4-2,CASSPRDGDWRNNEKLFF
TRBV20-1,CSAPDRVENTIYF
TRBV20-1,CSAGSGSFQGEQYF
TRBV6-5,CASSGRPKADGYTF
TRBV7-2,CASSLEGGSNEKLFF
TRBV20-1,CSASAPPGSKLFF
TRBV28,CASIDHRGYENIQYF
TRBV5-1,CASSGGTDAKYYVETQYF